This T cell receptor beta chain was retrieved from a study of CD8 T cells in ankylosing spondylitis. In the case of this clonotype: Its antigen is as yet unknown.

Findings and limits, study-wide: For ankylosing spondylitis blood, a TCR beta motif of under 10 highly homologous variants appeared characteristic. Several of the motif variants were reported before in synovial fluid and blood from reactive arthritis. The clones that were linked to disease were reported to be significantly enriched in matched synovial fluid samples from ankylosing spondylitis patients.

Quantitative 5'-RACE with molecular barcodes generated TCR beta libraries. TCRdb re-analysed the 5' RACE reads in MiXCR, keeping a single row per CDR3 protein. This table holds nearly 250,000 distinct CDR3 sequences, roughly 32% found once. V was pared by 1 base and J by 2 bases, with 12 bases between. Germline V gene sequence: CDR1 SGHTA, CDR2 FQGNSA. The CDR3 loop spans 16 amino acids. The sequenced material came from blood, either unsorted or a sorted T cell fraction (not recorded which). The sequence derives from a male donor with ankylosing spondylitis or in good health (not recorded which). The V call is TRBV7-2, the J call TRBJ1-5, with D possibly TRBD1 on 5 matching bases. The CDR3 loop is CASSLVGGARNQPQHF. The CDR3 coding sequence is TGTGCCAGCAGCTTAGTTGGAGGGGCTCGCAATCAGCCCCAGCATTTT.